The rows below give T cell receptor beta chains drawn from one sample of a study of T cell responses to AZD1222 COVID-19 vaccine. TCRdb's copy holds only in-frame clones and misses some; the assay was immunoSEQ multiplex PCR. This sample has roughly 130,000 clones, with 91% found just once. Sequencing used peripheral blood, obtained 28 days after the second dose of the MenACWY control vaccine. The receptors were sampled from an adult who received the MenACWY meningococcal vaccine as a control. Both conserved end residues are part of each CDR3. D genes are given only for firm matches. Clone sizes are given selectively: once, few, many, or a class where the clone is expanded.

size | J | length | D | V | CDR3 | DNA
- | TRBJ1-1 | 13 | - | TRBV11-2 | CASSSGLLTEAFF | TGTGCCAGCAGCTCAGGACTTCTCACTGAAGCTTTCTTT
- | TRBJ2-7 | 16 | TRBD2 | TRBV28 | CASSSLASGSSYEQYF | TGTGCCAGCAGCTCCCTCGCTAGCGGAAGCTCCTACGAGCAGTACTTC
- | TRBJ1-5 | 12 | - | TRBV3-1/TRBV3-2 | CASSQSDQPQHF | TGTGCCAGCAGCCAGTCCGATCAGCCCCAGCATTTT
- | TRBJ2-4 | 16 | - | TRBV4-2 | CASSQDFSRDLHIQYF | TGTGCCAGCAGCCAAGATTTCTCCCGGGACTTGCACATTCAGTACTTC
- | TRBJ1-6 | 14 | - | TRBV21-1 | CASSKEGRGDPLHF | TGTGCCAGCAGCAAAGAAGGACGGGGGGATCCCCTCCACTTT
- | TRBJ1-4 | 14 | - | TRBV28 | CASRLTQGFEKLFF | TGTGCCAGCAGGCTGACCCAGGGTTTTGAAAAACTGTTTTTT
once | TRBJ2-7 | 14 | - | TRBV15 | CATSSTTSSYEQYF | TGTGCCACCAGCAGTACAACTAGCTCCTACGAGCAGTACTTC
- | TRBJ2-6 | 17 | - | TRBV19 | CASSIGVGNSGANVLTF | TGTGCCAGTAGTATAGGGGTGGGAAACTCTGGGGCCAACGTCCTGACTTTC
- | TRBJ2-7 | 14 | TRBD1 | TRBV28 | CASSVDRGQREQYF | TGTGCCAGCAGTGTGGACAGGGGGCAGCGCGAGCAGTACTTC
- | TRBJ1-5 | 14 | - | TRBV19 | CASSIGGANQPQHF | TGTGCCAGTAGTATAGGTGGGGCAAATCAGCCCCAGCATTTT
- | TRBJ2-1 | 17 | TRBD2 | TRBV27 | CASSLIGASGGGEEQFF | TGTGCCAGCAGTTTAATTGGAGCTAGCGGGGGGGGCGAAGAGCAGTTCTTC
- | TRBJ2-3 | 13 | - | TRBV2 | CASSYELTDTQYF | TGTGCCAGCAGTTACGAATTGACAGATACGCAGTATTTT
- | TRBJ1-5 | 14 | - | TRBV28 | CASGLQGGNQPQHF | TGTGCCAGCGGGCTACAGGGTGGCAATCAGCCCCAGCATTTT
- | TRBJ2-3 | 21 | TRBD2 | TRBV6-2/TRBV6-3 | CASSFNLRTSGSRSATDTQYF | TGTGCCAGCAGCTTTAATCTCCGGACTAGCGGGAGTAGATCGGCCACAGATACGCAGTATTTT
- | TRBJ2-7 | 14 | TRBD1 | TRBV5-1 | CASPQGRGLNEQYF | TGCGCCAGCCCCCAGGGCAGGGGGCTTAACGAGCAGTACTTC
- | TRBJ1-5 | 13 | - | TRBV27 | CASSFKGSQPQHF | TGTGCCAGCAGTTTTAAGGGGAGTCAGCCCCAGCATTTT
- | TRBJ2-3 | 13 | - | TRBV28 | CASSGDSTDTQYF | TGTGCCAGCAGTGGGGACAGCACAGATACGCAGTATTTT
once | TRBJ2-5 | 17 | TRBD2 | TRBV7-8 | CASSLFSGLAGLKTQYF | TGTGCCAGCAGCTTATTCTCCGGGCTAGCGGGATTAAAGACCCAGTACTTC
- | TRBJ2-3 | 14 | - | TRBV28 | CASSRTSRTDTQYF | TGTGCCAGCAGCCGTACTAGCCGCACAGATACGCAGTATTTT
- | TRBJ2-7 | 15 | TRBD2 | TRBV7-6 | CASSPLAGGPGEQYF | TGTGCCAGCAGCCCCTTAGCGGGGGGGCCTGGGGAGCAGTACTTC
- | TRBJ1-2 | 16 | - | TRBV9 | CASSVAPQVANYGYTF | TGTGCCAGCAGCGTAGCTCCCCAGGTAGCTAACTATGGCTACACCTTC
- | TRBJ2-4 | 17 | - | TRBV3-1/TRBV3-2 | CASSQDLRVLAKNIQYF | TGTGCCAGCAGCCAAGATCTGAGGGTCCTAGCCAAAAACATTCAGTACTTC
- | TRBJ1-2 | 16 | TRBD1 | TRBV6-5 | CASSYSGQGANYGYTF | TGTGCCAGCAGTTACTCGGGACAGGGAGCCAACTATGGCTACACCTTC
- | TRBJ1-5 | 15 | - | TRBV19 | CASTPWEHSNQPQHF | TGTGCCAGTACCCCATGGGAGCATAGCAATCAGCCCCAGCATTTT
- | TRBJ1-1 | 15 | - | TRBV2 | CASRADGTLNTEAFF | TGTGCCAGCAGGGCGGACGGGACACTGAACACTGAAGCTTTCTTT
- | TRBJ1-2 | 12 | TRBD1 | TRBV7-9 | CASTTGDYGYTF | TGTGCCAGCACCACAGGGGACTATGGCTACACCTTC
- | TRBJ2-1 | 14 | - | TRBV10-1 | CASSEDRTYNEQFF | TGCGCCAGCAGTGAGGACAGGACCTACAATGAGCAGTTCTTC
once | TRBJ2-5 | 16 | TRBD2 | TRBV30 | CAWSLLAGGSGETQYF | TGTGCCTGGAGCCTACTAGCGGGGGGTTCCGGGGAGACCCAGTACTTC
- | TRBJ1-2 | 14 | - | TRBV28 | CASRPGGANYGYTF | TGTGCCAGCCGCCCGGGGGGAGCTAACTATGGCTACACCTTC
- | TRBJ2-5 | 16 | TRBD2 | TRBV5-6 | CASSLLSGTNQETQYF | TGTGCCAGCAGCTTACTTTCTGGGACTAACCAAGAGACCCAGTACTTC
- | TRBJ1-5 | 14 | TRBD1 | TRBV9 | CASSSGGQSPPQHF | TGTGCCAGCAGCTCAGGGGGTCAATCACCGCCCCAGCATTTT
- | TRBJ1-2 | 14 | - | TRBV7-8 | CASSLSGREYGYTF | TGTGCCAGCAGCTTATCAGGGAGGGAGTATGGCTACACCTTC
- | TRBJ2-3 | 15 | - | TRBV11-2 | CASSLLGTSTDTQYF | TGTGCCAGCAGCTTATTGGGAACGAGCACAGATACGCAGTATTTT
- | TRBJ1-2 | 15 | - | TRBV21-1 | CASSKADLWHYGYTF | TGTGCCAGCAGCAAAGCGGACCTATGGCACTATGGCTACACCTTC
- | TRBJ1-6 | 14 | TRBD1 | TRBV5-6 | CASSLEAGGSPLHF | TGTGCCAGCAGCTTGGAGGCAGGGGGTTCACCCCTCCACTTT
- | TRBJ2-5 | 16 | TRBD2 | TRBV3-1/TRBV3-2 | CASSQGLAGGPETQYF | TGTGCCAGCAGCCAGGGACTAGCGGGAGGGCCGGAGACCCAGTACTTC
few | TRBJ1-1 | 14 | - | TRBV7-3 | CASSLSGGGSEAFF | TGTGCCAGCAGCTTAAGTGGAGGGGGTAGCGAAGCTTTCTTT
- | TRBJ1-1 | 12 | - | TRBV29-1 | CSAGAANTEAFF | TGCAGCGCCGGGGCGGCGAACACTGAAGCTTTCTTT
- | TRBJ2-7 | 13 | TRBD1 | TRBV9 | CASSPGQGDEQYF | TGTGCCAGCAGCCCGGGACAGGGGGACGAGCAGTACTTC
- | TRBJ1-5 | 15 | TRBD1 | TRBV28 | CASSSGQYSNQPQHF | TGTGCCAGCAGCTCGGGACAGTATAGCAATCAGCCCCAGCATTTT
- | TRBJ2-3 | 16 | - | TRBV7-2 | CASSLDRATSTDTQYF | TGTGCCAGCAGCTTAGATAGGGCTACTAGCACAGATACGCAGTATTTT
- | TRBJ2-3 | 18 | TRBD2 | TRBV5-1 | CASSSGLAGGTKEDTQYF | TGCGCCAGCAGCTCCGGACTAGCGGGGGGGACGAAGGAAGATACGCAGTATTTT
- | TRBJ2-1 | 12 | - | TRBV14 | CASSQSANEQFF | TGTGCCAGCAGCCAATCCGCCAATGAGCAGTTCTTC
- | TRBJ2-2 | 13 | - | TRBV6-1 | CASSESTVGELFF | TGTGCCAGCAGTGAATCTACGGTCGGGGAGCTGTTTTTT
- | TRBJ1-5 | 17 | - | TRBV9 | CASSPGGHGSIDQPQHF | TGTGCCAGCAGTCCCGGGGGCCATGGCTCCATTGATCAGCCCCAGCATTTT
- | TRBJ2-7 | 14 | - | TRBV7-9 | CASSLAGFESEQYF | TGTGCCAGCAGCTTAGCAGGTTTCGAAAGCGAGCAGTACTTC
- | TRBJ1-1 | 13 | TRBD1 | TRBV7-3 | CASSRQGNTEAFF | TGTGCCAGCAGCCGACAGGGGAACACTGAAGCTTTCTTT
- | TRBJ2-1 | 13 | - | TRBV7-2 | CASSLRRELEQFF | TGTGCCAGCAGCTTACGGCGGGAACTTGAGCAGTTCTTC
- | TRBJ2-7 | 18 | TRBD2 | TRBV6-2/TRBV6-3 | CASSYMGPGLAGDREQYF | TGTGCCAGCAGTTACATGGGCCCTGGACTAGCGGGAGATCGAGAGCAGTACTTC
- | TRBJ1-3 | 17 | - | TRBV7-7 | CASSPIESGASRNTIYF | TGTGCCAGCAGCCCAATTGAGTCGGGGGCTTCAAGAAACACCATATATTTT
- | TRBJ2-1 | 14 | TRBD1 | TRBV27 | CASSLQGADNGQFF | TGTGCCAGCAGTTTGCAGGGGGCCGATAATGGGCAGTTCTTC
- | TRBJ1-5 | 15 | TRBD1 | TRBV30 | CAWSGQTGGNQPQHF | TGTGCCTGGAGTGGTCAGACAGGGGGTAATCAGCCCCAGCATTTT
- | TRBJ1-6 | 12 | - | TRBV5-6 | CASSWSISPLHF | TGTGCCAGCAGCTGGTCAATTTCACCCCTCCACTTT